Below, one T cell receptor (beta chain) is given with its context. The entry originates in a study of cytomegalovirus exposure and HLA in healthy donors. The V gene's germline CDR1 is MNHNY and CDR2 SVGAGI (reference sequence). Trimming left V 8 bases short and J 1 base short, with 16 bases between. This CDR3 comprises 15 residues. The PCR ran on 60 Vbeta and 13 Jbeta primers. The assay was immunoSEQ multiplex PCR, and TCRdb's table has in-frame clones only and misses some. The top ten clones hold approximately 1.4% of a sample with about 98,000 clones, about 81% of them seen once. The receptor comes from a man aged 35-49 years in good health and CMV-seronegative. The material sequenced was PBMCs. The rearrangement joins TRBV6-6 to TRBJ2-3; a possible D gene is TRBD2 (6 bases). The CDR3, as DNA: TGTGCCAGCGGGTTGCCGGGACTGGGCACAGATACGCAGTATTTT. Translated, it gives CASGLPGLGTDTQYF.